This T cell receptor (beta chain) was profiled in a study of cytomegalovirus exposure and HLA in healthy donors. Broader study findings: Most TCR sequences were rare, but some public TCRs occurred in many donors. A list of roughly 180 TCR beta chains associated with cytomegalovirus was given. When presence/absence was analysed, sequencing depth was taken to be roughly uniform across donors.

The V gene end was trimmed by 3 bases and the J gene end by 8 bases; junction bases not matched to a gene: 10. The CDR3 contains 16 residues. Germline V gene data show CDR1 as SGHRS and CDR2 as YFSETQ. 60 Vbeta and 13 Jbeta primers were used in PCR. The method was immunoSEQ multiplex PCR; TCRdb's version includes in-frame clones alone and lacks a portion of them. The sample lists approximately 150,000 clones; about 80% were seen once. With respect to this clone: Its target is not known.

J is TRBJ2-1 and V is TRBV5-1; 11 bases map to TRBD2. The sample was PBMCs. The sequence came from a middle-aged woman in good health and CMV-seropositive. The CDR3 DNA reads TGCGCCAGCAGCTGGACGGGACTAGCGGAATGGGATGAGCAGTTCTTC. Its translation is CASSWTGLAEWDEQFF.